These T cell receptor beta chains were read from a single sample in a study of T cells in narcolepsy. Produced via immunoSEQ multiplex PCR; TCRdb's table is partial and in-frame only. The sample carries about 24,000 clones, about 82% recorded once. The sequenced sample was memory (CD45RA-) CD4+ T cells from blood. Source of these receptors: a human donor in good health. Each CDR3 is given with its conserved first and last residue. Each record gives: V gene, CDR3 length, J gene, CDR3 protein.

TRBV6-6	15	TRBJ2-4	CASSDPGLAKNIQYF
TRBV2	14	TRBJ1-2	CASSYRGLEGGYTF
TRBV6-6	14	TRBJ1-5	CASSLGQDNQPQHF
TRBV19	15	TRBJ2-7	CASSIYGSSSYEQYF
TRBV18	18	TRBJ2-4	CASSPPPEAVGAKNIQYF
TRBV20-1	11	TRBJ2-3	CSPGSTDTQYF
TRBV30	13	TRBJ1-5	CAWSAQGNQPQHF
TRBV30	15	TRBJ2-3	CAWRPALGGTDTQYF
TRBV10-3	12	TRBJ2-3	CAISGQGDTQYF
TRBV10-3	13	TRBJ2-3	CATLAGTADTQYF
TRBV7-8	12	TRBJ2-1	CASSLAAVATVF
TRBV6-5	16	TRBJ2-5	CASSYSAGGPGETQYF
TRBV19	14	TRBJ1-4	CASRAAGGNEKLFF
TRBV11-2	15	TRBJ2-2	CASSSRDAATGELFF
TRBV14	15	TRBJ2-4	CASSQDSRGRGIQYF
TRBV5-4	15	TRBJ2-3	CASSQKRDFADTQYF
TRBV29-1	15	TRBJ1-3	CSVEGFSSSGNTIYF
TRBV6-6	14	.	CASKGDGDSYEQYF
TRBV14	13	TRBJ1-1	CASSKQGPYGAFF
TRBV7-8	15	TRBJ1-4	CASSPYRAFNEKLFF
TRBV6-1	14	TRBJ2-1	CASSAGLAANEQFF
TRBV6-1	13	TRBJ2-3	CASSPFVKDTQYF
TRBV5-1	16	TRBJ2-2	CASSSARGPNTGELFF
TRBV6-5	13	TRBJ1-2	CASSYGRNYGYTF
TRBV7-2	15	TRBJ1-3	CASSSEFTGRNTIYF
TRBV14	15	TRBJ2-7	CASSQDLSPLYEQYF
TRBV19	18	TRBJ2-6	CASTTLDRGRSGANVLTF
TRBV6-1	17	TRBJ2-3	CASSVTSGRAETDTQYF
TRBV2	13	TRBJ2-5	CASSVPPGETQYF